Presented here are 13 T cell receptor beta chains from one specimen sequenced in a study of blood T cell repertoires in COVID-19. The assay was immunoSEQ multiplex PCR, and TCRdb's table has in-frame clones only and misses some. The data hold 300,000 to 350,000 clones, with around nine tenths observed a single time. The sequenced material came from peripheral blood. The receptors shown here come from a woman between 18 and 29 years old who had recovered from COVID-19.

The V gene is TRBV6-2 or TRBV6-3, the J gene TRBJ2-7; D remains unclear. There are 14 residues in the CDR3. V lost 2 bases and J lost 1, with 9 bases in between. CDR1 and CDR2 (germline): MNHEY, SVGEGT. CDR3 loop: CASSYALKSYEQYV. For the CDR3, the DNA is TGTGCCAGCAGTTACGCGCTGAAGTCCTACGAGCAGTACGTC.

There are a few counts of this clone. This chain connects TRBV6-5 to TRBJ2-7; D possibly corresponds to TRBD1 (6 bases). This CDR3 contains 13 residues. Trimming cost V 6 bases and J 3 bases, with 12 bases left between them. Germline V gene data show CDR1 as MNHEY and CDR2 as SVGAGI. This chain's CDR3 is CASRGGDFYEQYV. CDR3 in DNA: TGTGCCAGCAGAGGGGGAGATTTCTACGAGCAGTACGTC.

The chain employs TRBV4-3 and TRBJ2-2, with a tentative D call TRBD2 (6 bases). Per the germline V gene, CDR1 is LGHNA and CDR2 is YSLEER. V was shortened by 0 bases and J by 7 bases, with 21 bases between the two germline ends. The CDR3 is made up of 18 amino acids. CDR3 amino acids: CASSQEFGVASDGGELFF. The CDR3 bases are TGCGCCAGCAGCCAAGAATTCGGCGTGGCTAGCGATGGCGGGGAGCTGTTTTTT.

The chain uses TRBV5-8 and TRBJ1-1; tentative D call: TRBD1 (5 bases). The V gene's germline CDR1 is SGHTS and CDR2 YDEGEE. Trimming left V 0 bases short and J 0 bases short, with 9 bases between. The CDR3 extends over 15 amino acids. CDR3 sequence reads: CASSLEGVVNTEAFF. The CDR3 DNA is TGTGCCAGCAGCTTGGAAGGGGTGGTGAACACTGAAGCTTTCTTT. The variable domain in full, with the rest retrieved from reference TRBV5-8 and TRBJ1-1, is EAGVTQSPTHLIKTRGQQATLRCSPISGHTSVYWYQQALGLGLQFLLWYDEGEERNRGNFPPRFSGRQFPNYSSELNVNALELEDSALYLCASSLEGVVNTEAFFGQGTRLTVV.

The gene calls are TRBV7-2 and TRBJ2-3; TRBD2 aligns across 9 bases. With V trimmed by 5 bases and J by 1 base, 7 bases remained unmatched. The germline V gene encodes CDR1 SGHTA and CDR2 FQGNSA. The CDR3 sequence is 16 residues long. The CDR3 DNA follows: TGTGCCAGCAGCACCCGGCGGACTAGCGGCACAGATACGCAGTATTTT. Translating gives CASSTRRTSGTDTQYF.

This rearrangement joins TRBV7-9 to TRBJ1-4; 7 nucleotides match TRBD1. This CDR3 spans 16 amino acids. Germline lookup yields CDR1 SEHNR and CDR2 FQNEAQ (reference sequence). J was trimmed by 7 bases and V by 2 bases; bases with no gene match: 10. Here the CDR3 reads CASSLRLDRAGEKLFF. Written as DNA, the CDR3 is TGTGCCAGCAGCTTACGGCTAGACAGGGCGGGTGAAAAACTGTTTTTT.

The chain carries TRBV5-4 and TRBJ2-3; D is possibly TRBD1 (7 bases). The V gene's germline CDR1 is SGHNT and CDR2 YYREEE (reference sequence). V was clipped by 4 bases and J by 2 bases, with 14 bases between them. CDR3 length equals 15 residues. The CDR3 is CASSTGDSDTDTQYF. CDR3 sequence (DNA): TGTGCCAGCAGCACAGGGGACTCTGACACAGATACGCAGTATTTT.

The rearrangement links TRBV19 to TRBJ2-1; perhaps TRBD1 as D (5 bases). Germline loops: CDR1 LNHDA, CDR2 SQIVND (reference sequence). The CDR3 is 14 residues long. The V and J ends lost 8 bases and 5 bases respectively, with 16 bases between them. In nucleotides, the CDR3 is TGTGCCAGTGCCAGGGCCCCTATAGACAATGAGCAGTTCTTC. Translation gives CASARAPIDNEQFF. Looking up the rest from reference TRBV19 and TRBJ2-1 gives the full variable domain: DGGITQSPKYLFRKEGQNVTLSCEQNLNHDAMYWYRQDPGQGLRLIYYSQIVNDFQKGDIAEGYSVSREKKESFPLTVTSAQKNPTAFYLCASARAPIDNEQFFGPGTRLTVL.

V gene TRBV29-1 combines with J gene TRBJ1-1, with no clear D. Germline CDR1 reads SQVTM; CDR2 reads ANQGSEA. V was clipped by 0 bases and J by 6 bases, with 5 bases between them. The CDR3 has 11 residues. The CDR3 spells CSVEDRSEAFF. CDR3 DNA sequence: TGCAGCGTTGAAGACAGGTCTGAAGCTTTCTTT.

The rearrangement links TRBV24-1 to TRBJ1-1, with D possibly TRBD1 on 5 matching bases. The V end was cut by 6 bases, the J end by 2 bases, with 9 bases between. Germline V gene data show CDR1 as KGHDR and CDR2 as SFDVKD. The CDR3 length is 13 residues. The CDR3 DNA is TGTGCCACCAGTCGGGGGAAAAACACTGAAGCTTTCTTT. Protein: CATSRGKNTEAFF.

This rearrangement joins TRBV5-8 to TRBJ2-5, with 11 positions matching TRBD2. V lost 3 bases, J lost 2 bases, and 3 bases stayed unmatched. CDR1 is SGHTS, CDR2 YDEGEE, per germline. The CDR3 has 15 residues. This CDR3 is CASSSGLAAQETQYF. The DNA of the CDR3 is TGTGCCAGCAGCTCGGGACTAGCGGCACAAGAGACCCAGTACTTC. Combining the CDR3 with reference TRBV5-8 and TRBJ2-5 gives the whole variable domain EAGVTQSPTHLIKTRGQQATLRCSPISGHTSVYWYQQALGLGLQFLLWYDEGEERNRGNFPPRFSGRQFPNYSSELNVNALELEDSALYLCASSSGLAAQETQYFGPGTRLLVL.

The CDR3, as DNA: TGTGCCAGCAGCGAGCCTGGAAACACCATATATTTT. Translation gives CASSEPGNTIYF. The chain couples TRBV7-2 to TRBJ1-3; unclear D gene. Looked up from germline, CDR1 is SGHTA and CDR2 is FQGNSA. V was cut by 5 bases and J by 2 bases, with 4 bases left in between. The CDR3 consists of 12 residues. Looking up the rest from reference TRBV7-2 and TRBJ1-3 gives the full variable domain: GAGVSQSPSNKVTEKGKDVELRCDPISGHTALYWYRQSLGQGLEFLIYFQGNSAPDKSGLPSDRFSAERTGGSVSTLTIQRTQQEDSAVYLCASSEPGNTIYFGEGSWLTVV.

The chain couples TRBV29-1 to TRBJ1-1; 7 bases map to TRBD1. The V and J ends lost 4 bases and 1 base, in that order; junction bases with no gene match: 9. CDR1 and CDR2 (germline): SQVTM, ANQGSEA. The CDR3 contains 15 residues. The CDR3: CSVGWAGGWNTEAFF. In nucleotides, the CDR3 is TGCAGCGTTGGTTGGGCAGGGGGATGGAACACTGAAGCTTTCTTT.